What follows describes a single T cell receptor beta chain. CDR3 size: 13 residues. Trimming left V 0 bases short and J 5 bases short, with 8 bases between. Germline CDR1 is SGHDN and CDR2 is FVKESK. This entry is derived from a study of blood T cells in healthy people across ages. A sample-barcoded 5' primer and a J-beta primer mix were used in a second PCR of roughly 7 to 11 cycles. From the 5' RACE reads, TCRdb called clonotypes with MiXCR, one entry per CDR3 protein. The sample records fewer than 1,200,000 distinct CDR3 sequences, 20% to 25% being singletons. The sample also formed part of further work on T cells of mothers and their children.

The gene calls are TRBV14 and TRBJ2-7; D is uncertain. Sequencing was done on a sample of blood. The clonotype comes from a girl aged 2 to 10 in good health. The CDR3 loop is CASSQDWSDEQYF. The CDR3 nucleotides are TGTGCCAGCAGCCAAGATTGGTCGGACGAGCAGTACTTC. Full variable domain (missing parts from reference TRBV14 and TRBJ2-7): EAGVTQFPSHSVIEKGQTVTLRCDPISGHDNLYWYRRVMGKEIKFLLHFVKESKQDESGMPNNRFLAERTGGTYSTLKVQPAELEDSGVYFCASSQDWSDEQYFGPGTRLTVT.